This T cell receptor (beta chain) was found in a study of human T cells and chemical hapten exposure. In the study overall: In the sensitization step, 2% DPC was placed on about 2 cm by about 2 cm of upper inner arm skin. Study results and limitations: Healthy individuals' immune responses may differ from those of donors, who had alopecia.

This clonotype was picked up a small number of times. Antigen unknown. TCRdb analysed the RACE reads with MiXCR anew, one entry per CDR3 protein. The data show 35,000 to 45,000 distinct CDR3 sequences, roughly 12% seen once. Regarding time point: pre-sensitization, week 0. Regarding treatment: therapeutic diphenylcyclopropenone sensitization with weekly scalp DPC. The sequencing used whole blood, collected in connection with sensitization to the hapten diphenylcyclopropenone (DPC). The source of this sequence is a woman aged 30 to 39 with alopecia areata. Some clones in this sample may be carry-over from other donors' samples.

The chain's CDR3 is CASSTTYEQYF. CDR3 nucleotide sequence: TGTGCCAGCAGCACCACCTACGAGCAGTACTTC. J is TRBJ2-7 and V is TRBV7-2; D not certain. Germline values: CDR1 SGHTA, CDR2 FQGNSA. V was pared by 5 bases and J by 2 bases, with 4 bases between. The CDR3 loop spans 11 amino acids.